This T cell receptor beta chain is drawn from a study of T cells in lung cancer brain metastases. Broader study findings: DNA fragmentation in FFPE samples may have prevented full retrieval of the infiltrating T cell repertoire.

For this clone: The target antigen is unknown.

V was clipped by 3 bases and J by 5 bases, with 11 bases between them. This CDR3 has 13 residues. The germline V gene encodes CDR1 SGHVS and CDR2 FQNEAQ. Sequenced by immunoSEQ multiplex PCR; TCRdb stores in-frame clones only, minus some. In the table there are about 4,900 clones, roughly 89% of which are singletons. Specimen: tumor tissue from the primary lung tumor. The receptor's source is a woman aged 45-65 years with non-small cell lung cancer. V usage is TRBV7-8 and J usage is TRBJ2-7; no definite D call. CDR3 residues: CASSFSHIDEQYF. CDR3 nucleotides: TGTGCCAGCAGCTTTTCCCATATAGACGAGCAGTACTTC.